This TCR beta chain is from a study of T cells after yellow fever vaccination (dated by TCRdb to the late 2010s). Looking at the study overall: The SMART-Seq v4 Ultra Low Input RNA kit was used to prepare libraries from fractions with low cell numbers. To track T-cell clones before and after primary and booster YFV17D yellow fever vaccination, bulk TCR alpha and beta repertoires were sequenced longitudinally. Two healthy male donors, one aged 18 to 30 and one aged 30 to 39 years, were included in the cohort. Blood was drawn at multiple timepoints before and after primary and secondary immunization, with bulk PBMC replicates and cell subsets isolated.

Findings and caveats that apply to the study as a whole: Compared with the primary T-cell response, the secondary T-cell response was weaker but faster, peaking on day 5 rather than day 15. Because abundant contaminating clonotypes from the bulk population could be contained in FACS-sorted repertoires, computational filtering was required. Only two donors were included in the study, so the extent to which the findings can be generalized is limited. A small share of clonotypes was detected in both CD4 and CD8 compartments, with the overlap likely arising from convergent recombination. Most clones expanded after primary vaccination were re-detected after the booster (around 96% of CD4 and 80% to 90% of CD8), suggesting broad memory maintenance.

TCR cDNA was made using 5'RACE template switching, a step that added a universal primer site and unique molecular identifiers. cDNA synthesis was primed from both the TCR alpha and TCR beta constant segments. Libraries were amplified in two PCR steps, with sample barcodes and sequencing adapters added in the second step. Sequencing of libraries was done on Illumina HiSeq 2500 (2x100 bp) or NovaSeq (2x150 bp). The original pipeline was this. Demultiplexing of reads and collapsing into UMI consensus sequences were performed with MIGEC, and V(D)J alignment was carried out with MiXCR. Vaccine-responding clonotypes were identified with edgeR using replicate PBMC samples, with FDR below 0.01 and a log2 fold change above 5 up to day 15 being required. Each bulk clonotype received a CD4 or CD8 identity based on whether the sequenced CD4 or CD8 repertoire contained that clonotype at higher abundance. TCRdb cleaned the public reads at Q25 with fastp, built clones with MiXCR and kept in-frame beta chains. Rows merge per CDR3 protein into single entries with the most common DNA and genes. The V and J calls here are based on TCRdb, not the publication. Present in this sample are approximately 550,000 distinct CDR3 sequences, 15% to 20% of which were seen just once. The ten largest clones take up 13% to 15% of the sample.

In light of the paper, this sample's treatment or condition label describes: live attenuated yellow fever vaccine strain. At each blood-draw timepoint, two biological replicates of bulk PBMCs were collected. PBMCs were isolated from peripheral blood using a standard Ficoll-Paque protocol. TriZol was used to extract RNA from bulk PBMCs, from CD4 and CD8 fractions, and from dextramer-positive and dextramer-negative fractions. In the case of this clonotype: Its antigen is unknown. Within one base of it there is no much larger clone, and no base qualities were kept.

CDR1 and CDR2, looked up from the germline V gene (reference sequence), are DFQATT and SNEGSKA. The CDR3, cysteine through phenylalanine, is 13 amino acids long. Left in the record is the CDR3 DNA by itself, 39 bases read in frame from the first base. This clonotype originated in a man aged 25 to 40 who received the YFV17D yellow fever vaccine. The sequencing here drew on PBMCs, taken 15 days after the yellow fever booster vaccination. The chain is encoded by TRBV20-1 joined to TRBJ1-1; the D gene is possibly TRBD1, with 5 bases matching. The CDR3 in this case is CGGAPGSNTEAFF. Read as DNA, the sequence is TGCGGCGGGGCACCAGGGTCGAACACTGAAGCTTTCTTT.